The 19 T cell receptor beta chains below were found in one sample sequenced in a study of cytomegalovirus exposure and HLA in healthy donors. The study ran its PCR with 60 Vbeta and 13 Jbeta primers. Sequencing was performed with immunoSEQ multiplex PCR; in TCRdb, only in-frame clones are kept and a portion is missing. Counted here are about 98,000 clones, about 74% occurring once; the ten biggest clones make up 1.8%. The sequencing sample was made of PBMCs. These receptors were taken from a male donor in good health and CMV-seronegative.

This chain joins TRBV18 and TRBJ2-7, with 9 bases fitting TRBD2. The CDR3 spans 15 residues. From germline, CDR1 is KGHSH and CDR2 LQKENI. V gave up 3 bases and J gave up 0 bases; unmatched junction bases: 3. CDR3 bases: TGTGCCAGCTCACCTAGCGGGAGTATCTCCTACGAGCAGTACTTC. Translated: CASSPSGSISYEQYF.

This clone was seen only once. The V gene is TRBV7-3, the J gene TRBJ2-3; 15 bases map to TRBD2. The CDR3 covers 16 residues. V was clipped by 2 bases and J by 6 bases; unmatched bases: 3. From germline, CDR1 is SGHTA and CDR2 FQGTGA. The chain's CDR3 is CASSLGTSGGLDTQYF. The CDR3 DNA reads TGTGCCAGCAGCTTAGGGACTAGCGGGGGGCTCGATACGCAGTATTTT.

This clone was seen only a few times. The chain joins TRBV7-9 to TRBJ2-3, with D maybe TRBD1 (7 bases). The CDR3 contains 13 residues. CDR1 SEHNR and CDR2 FQNEAQ come from the germline V gene (reference sequence). V lost 5 bases, J lost 9 bases, and 15 bases lay in between. CDR3 in amino acids: CASSRDRAGTQYF. CDR3 nucleotide sequence: TGTGCCAGCAGCCGAGACAGGGCGGGAACGCAGTATTTT. The full variable domain, in which reference TRBV7-9 and TRBJ2-3 provide the parts outside the CDR3, is DTGVSQNPRHKITKRGQNVTFRCDPISEHNRLYWYRQTLGQGPEFLTYFQNEAQLEKSRLLSDRFSAERPKGSFSTLEIQRTEQGDSAMYLCASSRDRAGTQYFGPGTRLTVL.

The chain combines TRBV18 with TRBJ2-7, with a possible D match to TRBD2 (6 bases). Germline-derived CDR1 and CDR2 are KGHSH and LQKENI. Deletions cut 2 bases from V and 7 bases from J, with 18 bases between. The CDR3 extends over 15 amino acids. CDR3 coding DNA: TGTGCCAGCTCACCATCACCGACGGGCCGGGAGGAGCAGTACTTC. This gives the protein CASSPSPTGREEQYF.

The J gene is TRBJ2-7, the V gene TRBV19, with 11 bases fitting TRBD1. Trimming cost V 3 bases and J 6 bases; bases outside gene matches: 10. The CDR3 is 16 amino acids. CDR1 and CDR2 from the germline V gene are LNHDA and SQIVND (reference sequence). The CDR3 coding sequence is TGTGCCAGTAGTATCCACGGGACAGGGGGTAAGGGCGAGCAGTACTTC. Protein sequence: CASSIHGTGGKGEQYF.

The genes are TRBV28 and TRBJ2-3; D is ambiguous. Germline assignment: CDR1 MDHEN and CDR2 SYDVKM. CDR3 length: 13 amino acids. Trimming removed 3 bases from V and 14 bases from J, with 18 bases in between. DNA for the CDR3: TGTGCCAGCAGTTTGCACAACCCACCTGCAGGGTATTTT. Amino acids: CASSLHNPPAGYF.

V gene TRBV15 combines with J gene TRBJ2-6; perhaps TRBD1 as D (6 bases). This CDR3 comprises 16 residues. Between the trimmed V and J ends, which lost 3 bases and 1 base, there was a span of 10 bases. CDR1 is LNHNV, CDR2 YYDKDF, per germline (reference sequence). DNA of the CDR3: TGTGCCACCAGCAGTCGGCAGGGGTCTGGGGCCAACGTCCTGACTTTC. This translates into CATSSRQGSGANVLTF.

This clone has more than one count but fewer than ten. CDR3 in DNA: TGTGCCAGCAGCCTAGGGCCTAGCGGGATGGGGTCCTACGAGCAGTACTTC. This encodes CASSLGPSGMGSYEQYF. The chain links TRBV9 to TRBJ2-7; 9 bases match TRBD2. The CDR3 length is 17 residues. Germline V CDR1 and CDR2: SGDLS, YYNGEE. V lost 4 bases and J lost 1; bases outside the gene matches: 12.

The genes are TRBV7-8 and TRBJ2-2; the D gene is possibly TRBD1 (5 bases). The ends were cut back, 2 bases at V and 3 bases at J, with 10 bases in the middle. The germline CDR1 and CDR2 sequences are SGHVS and FQNEAQ. The CDR3 covers 15 residues. The CDR3 DNA reads TGTGCCAGCAGCTTACAGGGTTTGGACACCGGGGAGCTGTTTTTT. Its translation: CASSLQGLDTGELFF.

The count of this clone is one. The V call is TRBV7-2, the J call TRBJ2-7, with D possibly being TRBD2 (5 bases). V lost 5 bases, J lost 4 bases, and 15 bases lay in between. The germline V gene has CDR1 SGHTA and CDR2 FQGNSA. CDR3 length: 14 amino acids. The CDR3 nucleotides read TGTGCCAGCAGCCCGCAGAGCGGAAGGTACGAGCAGTACTTC. Protein: CASSPQSGRYEQYF.

The chain links TRBV4-3 to TRBJ1-5, with unresolved D. The V gene's germline CDR1 is LGHNA and CDR2 YSLEER. There are 14 residues in the CDR3. With 5 bases removed from V and 3 bases from J, the gap between germline ends came to 11 bases. The CDR3 here is CASSSRPLNQPQHF. CDR3 nucleotides: TGCGCCAGCAGCTCGCGCCCTCTCAATCAGCCCCAGCATTTT.

V and J are TRBV9 and TRBJ2-7; 10 bases fit TRBD1. The CDR3 length is 16 residues. The V and J ends lost 4 bases and 6 bases, in that order; junction bases with no gene match: 13. Germline assignment: CDR1 SGDLS and CDR2 YYNGEE. The DNA of the CDR3 is TGTGCCAGCAGCTCAAATACCGGGACAGGGGCTGGCGAGCAGTACTTC. This encodes CASSSNTGTGAGEQYF.

V gene TRBV5-1 combines with J gene TRBJ2-3, with 7 bases that match TRBD2. In germline, CDR1 is SGHRS, CDR2 YFSETQ. This CDR3 is built from 14 residues. J lost 5 bases, V lost 5 bases, and 8 bases had no gene match. As DNA, the CDR3 is TGCGCCAGCAGTGGGGGGAGGGCCAAAGATACGCAGTATTTT. It translates to CASSGGRAKDTQYF.

J is TRBJ1-4 and V is TRBV30; possibly TRBD1 for D (5 bases). The CDR3 is 14 residues long. Germline CDR1 and CDR2: GTSNPN and SVGIG (reference sequence). V was clipped by 4 bases and J by 8 bases, with 17 bases between them. The CDR3 DNA follows: TGTGCCTGGATGATCGGGGGGGTGGGAGAAAAACTGTTTTTT. This encodes CAWMIGGVGEKLFF. Complete variable domain (other parts from reference TRBV30 and TRBJ1-4): SQTIHQWPATLVQPVGSPLSLECTVEGTSNPNLYWYRQAAGRGLQLLFYSVGIGQISSEVPQNLSASRPQDRQFILSSKKLLLSDSGFYLCAWMIGGVGEKLFFGSGTQLSVL.

This chain joins TRBV29-1 and TRBJ2-6, with D unresolved. V was trimmed by 4 bases and J by 2 bases, leaving 6 bases between them. Per germline, CDR1 SQVTM and CDR2 ANQGSEA. The CDR3 is made up of 13 amino acids. DNA of the CDR3: TGCAGCGTTGTATATACTGGGGCCAACGTCCTGACTTTC. Translating gives CSVVYTGANVLTF.

Notes on this clone: At one end, the junction sequence differs from germline, possibly due to a read error. V usage is TRBV5-1 and J usage is TRBJ2-1, with D possibly TRBD2 on 5 matching bases. Looked up from germline, CDR1 is SGHRS and CDR2 is YFSETQ. This CDR3 region has 17 residues. This chain's CDR3 is CASSLYDSSTGYNERFF. The CDR3 coding sequence is TGCGCCAGCAGCTTGTACGACTCCAGTACGGGGTACAATGAGCGGTTCTTC.

The chain has TRBV6-5 and TRBJ1-1; D is uncertain. The CDR3 has 14 residues. The germline CDR1 and CDR2 sequences are MNHEY and SVGAGI. The V end lost 0 bases, the J end lost 6 bases, and 11 bases lay between the germline ends. This CDR3 reads CASSYSVIDSEAFF. CDR3 nucleotide sequence: TGTGCCAGCAGTTACTCGGTCATAGACTCTGAAGCTTTCTTT.

The sample holds a few counts of this clone. The chain joins TRBV6-5 to TRBJ2-7, with D unresolved. Germline CDR1 and CDR2: MNHEY and SVGAGI. V was clipped by 2 bases and J by 2 bases, with 7 bases between them. This CDR3 has 13 residues. In DNA form, the CDR3 reads TGTGCCAGCAGTTACAGTTGGCCCTACGAGCAGTACTTC. It codes for CASSYSWPYEQYF.

V gene TRBV6-5 combines with J gene TRBJ1-4; 9 positions agree with TRBD1. CDR1 and CDR2 from the germline V gene are MNHEY and SVGAGI. The junction had 6 bases not matched to a gene; V was cut back by 0 bases and J by 7 bases. There are 16 residues in the CDR3. The CDR3 region is CASSYSPGTGFEKLFF. CDR3 coding DNA: TGTGCCAGCAGTTACTCTCCAGGGACAGGGTTTGAAAAACTGTTTTTT.